This T cell receptor (beta chain) was identified in a study of CD8 T cells in Susac syndrome. Random hexamers were used to reverse transcribe the RNA input (about 0.5 to 1 ug). The amplification used immunoSEQ multiplex PCR on TCR beta CDR3; it spanned 54 Vbeta and 13 Jbeta. TCRdb processed the immunoSEQ multiplex PCR reads anew with MiXCR; each CDR3 protein has one entry. The data show about 440,000 distinct CDR3 sequences, with approximately 89% seen just once and more than 0.09% held by the top ten. Study-wide results and limits: It was acknowledged in the study that its TCR sequencing and HLA analysis involved a relatively small number of individuals.

This CDR3 region has 10 residues. Between the trimmed V and J ends, which lost 5 bases and 8 bases, there was a span of 6 bases. Germline lookup yields CDR1 GTSNPN and CDR2 SVGIG (reference sequence). This clonotype was recorded once. Antigen specificity is unknown. In blood CD8+ and CD4+ T cells, TCR beta underwent sequencing. Negative isolation was used for CD8+ and CD4+ T cells and FACS enrichment for TEMRA cells. The sample was CD8+ T cells from PBMCs. The sequence was obtained from a human donor with multiple sclerosis. The J gene is TRBJ2-2, the V gene TRBV30; D gene ambiguous. CDR3: CAWELGELFF. The CDR3 DNA reads as TGTGCCTGGGAACTGGGGGAGCTGTTTTTT.